This T cell receptor (beta chain) was sequenced in a study of cytomegalovirus exposure and HLA in healthy donors (dated by TCRdb to the late 2010s). Background on the whole study: A later analysis indicated that the 90 to 150 validation repertoires were generated on the platform also employed for the 670 or so repertoires of the first cohort. Besides the first cohort of approximately 710 subjects, a separate validation cohort made up of roughly 120 different subjects was used. The study was designed to test whether signatures of past pathogen exposure could be identified by cataloging public T cell receptors. High-throughput TCR immunosequencing, statistical association of individual TCRs with disease status, and machine learning were combined to predict cytomegalovirus infection status.

Libraries were made using the immunoSEQ multiplex PCR assay. The authors' analysis ran thus. A statistical classification framework was developed to diagnose cytomegalovirus status using the catalog of TCR beta chain sequences. TCRdb re-hosts the immuneACCESS table, in-frame sequences only. Its copies lack some clones; in the studies checked, an unresolved V gene accounts for under half of them, and the cause for the rest is not known. V and J calls and clone size are those listed in that table; D and trimming were worked out from the DNA. The sample includes roughly 310,000 clones, with around 90% observed a single time. Clones ranked in the top ten supply approximately 0.95% of the sample. Results the study describes overall, beyond this receptor: The authors suggested that the approach could potentially be extended to other disease states and immunological phenotypes. Most TCR sequences were seen in very few donors, while some public TCRs were found in many individuals. A later analysis lacked HLA typing for the validation cohort, so it scored co-occurrence in that cohort across all 110 or so repertoires. In a later analysis, TCRs clustered in the first cohort were found to also tend to co-occur in the roughly 120 validation repertoires, with approximately 95% of cluster scores above 0. In vitro tests confirmed that a few of the cytomegalovirus-associated TCR beta chains recognize cytomegalovirus antigens. The classifier was reported to diagnose cytomegalovirus status with high specificity and sensitivity in both the original and validation cohorts. A total of around 150 TCR beta chains were listed by the study as associated with cytomegalovirus.

Donors formed part of the validation cohort, which comprised over a hundred subjects and was distinct from the first cohort of several hundred subjects. In the germline V gene, CDR1 corresponds to SGHNT and CDR2 to YENEEA. Taken from cysteine to phenylalanine, the CDR3 has 16 residues. Only the CDR3 portion is preserved as DNA: 48 bases, with reading frame beginning at the first base. V lost 5 bases and J lost 0 bases; the stretch between them is 13 bases long. On this clone: The antigen it recognizes is unknown. Base quality data are lacking; no much larger clone is found one base away.

Recombination connected TRBV11-3 to TRBJ2-2, with the D gene not clear enough to name. What was sequenced was PBMCs. The TCR sequence derives from a young man in good health and CMV-seronegative. This receptor carries the CDR3 CASSPPKSANTGELFF. The bases are TGTGCCAGCAGCCCCCCGAAGTCAGCGAACACCGGGGAGCTGTTTTTT.